Presented here are 11 T cell receptor beta chains from one specimen sequenced in a study of shared clonotypes between healthy human individuals. The table came from immunoSEQ multiplex PCR; TCRdb's copy has only in-frame clones and leaves some out. The sample includes some 2,100,000 clones, 95% of them seen just once. Sequencing input: naive CD4+ T cells sorted from blood. Stated subset: CD45RA+ positively selected. The source of these receptors is a young man in good health.

The V gene is TRBV6-5, the J gene TRBJ2-2; unclear D gene. V gave up 8 bases and J gave up 5 bases, with 12 bases separating them. Germline-derived CDR1 and CDR2 are MNHEY and SVGAGI. The CDR3 consists of 13 residues. The CDR3 DNA reads as TGTGCCAGCGGAACTCAGAATACCGGGGAGCTGTTTTTT. It yields the protein CASGTQNTGELFF.

This chain joins TRBV28 and TRBJ2-5; a possible D gene is TRBD2 (6 bases). V was pared by 1 base and J by 4 bases, with 19 bases between. CDR1 is MDHEN, CDR2 SYDVKM, per germline. CDR3 size: 17 residues. Here the CDR3 DNA reads TGTGCCAGCAGTTTATTGGCAGGGAGGTGGGAGAGAGAGACCCAGTACTTC. Protein: CASSLLAGRWERETQYF.

The table lists this clone with a count of one. The chain uses TRBV28 and TRBJ1-4; D is possibly TRBD1 (6 bases). Trimming took off 3 bases at V and 7 bases at J, with 15 bases between the two ends. In germline, CDR1 is MDHEN, CDR2 SYDVKM. CDR3 length: 15 amino acids. The CDR3 nucleotides read TGTGCCAGCAGTTTGCGTGTGGCAGGGGCTGAAAAACTGTTTTTT. It encodes CASSLRVAGAEKLFF.

The V call is TRBV4-3, the J call TRBJ2-3; D perhaps matches TRBD1 (6 bases). The CDR3 extends over 16 amino acids. V shed 7 bases and J shed 6 bases, with 23 bases lying between them. Germline CDR1 reads LGHNA; CDR2 reads YSLEER. The CDR3 spells CASTPLVAAGVDTQYF. CDR3 coding DNA: TGCGCCAGCACCCCATTGGTGGCGGCAGGGGTGGATACGCAGTATTTT.

The V call is TRBV10-3, the J call TRBJ2-1; 11 nucleotides agree with TRBD2. Germline lookup yields CDR1 ENHRY and CDR2 SYGVKD. Trimming cost V 2 bases and J 7 bases; bases outside gene matches: 4. The CDR3 is 15 amino acids. The CDR3 reads CAISETSGSSNEQFF. CDR3 sequence (DNA): TGTGCCATCAGTGAGACTAGCGGGAGTTCGAATGAGCAGTTCTTC.

This clone is a singleton in its sample. One end of the junction is discordant with germline, which a read error may explain. Other nucleotide sequences in the sample specify the same CDR3. The J gene is TRBJ2-5, the V gene TRBV29-1; 9 positions agree with TRBD2. Per the germline V gene, CDR1 is SQVTM and CDR2 is ANQGSEA. The CDR3 consists of 13 residues. CDR3 loop: CSARSGRQETQYF. The CDR3, as DNA: TGTAGCGCCCGTAGCGGGAGACAAGAGACCCAGTACTTC.

Only a few counts were recorded for this clone. The sample carries other DNA sequences with the same CDR3. The CDR3: CASSLGTDTQYF. In DNA form, the CDR3 reads TGTGCCAGCAGCTTAGGTACAGATACGCAGTATTTT. The rearrangement links TRBV7-3 to TRBJ2-3; D remains unclear. Between the trimmed V and J ends, which lost 2 bases and 3 bases, there was a span of 3 bases. This CDR3 has 12 amino acids. The germline gives CDR1 SGHTA, CDR2 FQGTGA.

The V call is TRBV10-3, the J call TRBJ1-5, with D perhaps matching TRBD1 (5 bases). CDR3 size: 12 residues. The V gene lost 10 bases and the J gene lost 1 base, with 8 bases spanning the gap. Germline V gives CDR1 ENHRY, CDR2 SYGVKD. The CDR3 is CATGDSNQPQHF. The CDR3, as DNA: TGTGCCACCGGGGACAGCAATCAGCCCCAGCATTTT.

On this clone: At one end, the junction sequence differs from germline, possibly due to a read error. V and J are TRBV7-8 and TRBJ2-2; TRBD1 agrees at 7 bases. CDR1 is SGHVS, CDR2 FQNEAQ, per germline. The CDR3 length is 15 residues. The CDR3 is CASTLGGANTGELFF. The CDR3 DNA sequence: TGTGCCAGCACCTTAGGGGGCGCGAACACCGGGGAGCTGTTTTTT.

The V call is TRBV28, the J call TRBJ2-5; no firm D call. The CDR3 spans 12 residues. V lost 7 bases to trimming and J lost 0 bases, with 6 bases between them. Germline assignment: CDR1 MDHEN and CDR2 SYDVKM. CDR3 loop: CASNINQETQYF. The CDR3 DNA reads TGTGCCAGCAACATAAACCAAGAGACCCAGTACTTC.

This chain uses TRBV6-5 with TRBJ2-5; 8 bases map to TRBD2. Germline lookup yields CDR1 MNHEY and CDR2 SVGAGI. Trimming cost V 6 bases and J 4 bases; bases outside gene matches: 7. The CDR3 extends over 14 amino acids. In DNA, the CDR3 is TGTGCCAGCAGGGCTGCCGGGGGGGGAGAGACCCAGTACTTC. This translates into CASRAAGGGETQYF.